What follows are 23 T cell receptor beta chains derived from one specimen sequenced in a study of blood T cells in healthy people across ages. A second 7 to 11 cycle PCR used barcoded and J-beta primers. TCRdb independently ran MiXCR on the 5' RACE reads; one entry per CDR3 protein. The table lists under 1 million distinct CDR3 sequences, around 43% of them singletons, with around 21% in the top ten. The specimen was blood. The source is a man in his sixties in good health.

This clonotype was detected only a few times. The CDR3, as DNA: TGCGCCAGCAGTCAGCAGGGCGGTATGGACTATGGCTACACCTTC. Translation gives CASSQQGGMDYGYTF. J is TRBJ1-2 and V is TRBV5-1, with a possible D match to TRBD1 (5 bases). Trimming took 5 bases from V and 3 from J, leaving 17 bases between them. This CDR3 has 15 amino acids. Germline-derived CDR1 and CDR2 are SGHRS and YFSETQ.

This clonotype was found a few times. V is TRBV5-5 and J is TRBJ2-7, with 10 bases aligning to TRBD2. The CDR3 spans 15 residues. Germline trimming cut 0 bases from V and 3 bases from J; bases unmatched to any gene: 3. The germline gives CDR1 SGHKS, CDR2 YYEKEE (reference sequence). The CDR3, as DNA: TGTGCCAGCAGCTTGGCCGGACTAGCGGACTACGAGCAGTACTTC. It encodes CASSLAGLADYEQYF.

The rearrangement links TRBV25-1 to TRBJ2-5; no definite D call. Trimming shortened V by 3 bases and J by 3 bases, and 11 bases separated the two germline ends. The CDR3 has 14 amino acids. CDR1 and CDR2 from the germline V gene are MGHDK and SYGVNS. CDR3 residues: CASSDLGLKETQYF. The CDR3 bases are TGTGCCAGCAGTGATTTAGGGCTAAAAGAGACCCAGTACTTC.

This clonotype has more than one count but fewer than ten. The chain uses TRBV11-2 and TRBJ2-3; D is unresolved. The germline CDR1 and CDR2 sequences are SGHAT and FQNNGV. With 3 bases removed from V and 1 base from J, the gap between germline ends came to 8 bases. This CDR3 comprises 14 residues. CDR3 amino acids: CASSFGLGTDTQYF. CDR3 in DNA: TGTGCCAGCAGCTTCGGGCTGGGCACAGATACGCAGTATTTT.

The rearrangement uses TRBV3-1 and TRBJ2-7, with unresolved D. The CDR3 has 13 amino acids. V lost 0 bases, J lost 6 bases, and 9 bases lay in between. Germline V gene data show CDR1 as LGHDT and CDR2 as YNNKEL (reference sequence). CDR3 amino acids: CASSQDRDGEQYF. CDR3 nucleotides: TGTGCCAGCAGCCAAGATCGCGATGGCGAGCAGTACTTC.

This chain connects TRBV29-1 to TRBJ2-2, with 15 bases lining up with TRBD2. CDR3 length: 17 amino acids. CDR1 and CDR2 (germline): SQVTM, ANQGSEA. The J segment lost 2 bases and the V segment lost 7 bases, leaving 8 bases of the junction unmatched. The CDR3 protein is CSARGLAGGINTGELFF. The CDR3 DNA sequence: TGCAGCGCCCGAGGACTAGCGGGGGGGATTAACACCGGGGAGCTGTTTTTT.

Details on this clonotype: A junction boundary mismatches the germline segment, possibly from a read error. The chain has TRBV6-2 or TRBV6-3 and TRBJ2-3; no firm D call. The CDR3 extends over 14 amino acids. CDR1 is MNHEY and CDR2 is SVGEGT in the germline V gene. The DNA for the CDR3 is TGTGCCAGCAGTTACACCTCTTCCACAGACACGCGGTATTTT. Amino acids: CASSYTSSTDTRYF.

The V gene is TRBV20-1, the J gene TRBJ1-2; no reliable D call. Deletions cut 0 bases from V and 7 bases from J, with 9 bases between. The CDR3 is 12 residues long. From germline, CDR1 is DFQATT and CDR2 SNEGSKA (reference sequence). In DNA, the CDR3 is TGCAGTGCTAGAGAAGAAGGGTCTGGCTACACCTTC. This gives the protein CSAREEGSGYTF.

Turning to this clonotype: The junction departs from germline at one end; a sequencing error may be responsible. V and J are TRBV20-1 and TRBJ1-5; TRBD1 matches 9 bases. The CDR3 is 20 residues long. In germline, CDR1 is DFQATT, CDR2 SNEGSKA (reference sequence). The CDR3 nucleotides read TGCAGTCCTAGAGATCCGTTCGGGACAGGGTACCTCAATAGCAATCAGCCCCAGCATTTT. Its protein is CSPRDPFGTGYLNSNQPQHF.

Only one count was recorded for this clonotype. The chain links TRBV7-9 to TRBJ2-7; 7 bases map to TRBD2. The trim removed 8 bases at V and 0 bases at J, leaving 13 bases unmatched. Germline V gene sequence: CDR1 SEHNR, CDR2 FQNEAQ (reference sequence). This CDR3 spans 16 amino acids. For the CDR3, the DNA is TGTGCCAGCGGCACATGGCGGGCGGGAGACTCCTACGAGCAGTACTTC. Its protein is CASGTWRAGDSYEQYF.

The chain uses TRBV28 and TRBJ2-6; no definite D call. CDR3 length: 13 residues. Trimming took 1 base from V and 12 from J, leaving 10 bases between them. Germline CDR1 reads MDHEN; CDR2 reads SYDVKM. This CDR3 reads CASSLYPGTVLTF. The DNA of the CDR3 is TGTGCCAGCAGTTTATACCCCGGAACCGTCCTGACTTTC.

The CDR3, as DNA: TGTGCCAGCAGCCTCGGGACAAGGGTTGCTTTAGACACCTTC. Translating gives CASSLGTRVALDTF. The J gene is TRBJ1-2, the V gene TRBV7-8; tentatively, D is TRBD1 (6 bases). CDR1 and CDR2 (germline): SGHVS, FQNEAQ. The CDR3 contains 14 residues. Between the trimmed V and J ends, which lost 5 bases and 12 bases, there was a span of 22 bases. Full variable domain (rest looked up from reference TRBV7-8 and TRBJ1-2): GAGVSQSPRYKVAKRGQDVALRCDPISGHVSLFWYQQALGQGPEFLTYFQNEAQLDKSGLPSDRFFAERPEGSVSTLKIQRTQQEDSAVYLCASSLGTRVALDTFGSGTRLTVV.

There are many counts of this clonotype. The genes are TRBV6-2 or TRBV6-3 and TRBJ2-4, with 9 positions matching TRBD1. The CDR3 totals 14 residues. Trimming took 4 bases from V and 8 from J; bases not matched to a gene: 6. Germline V gene lookup returns CDR1 MNHEY and CDR2 SVGEGT. The CDR3 spells CASSSTGGEYIQYF. In DNA, the CDR3 is TGTGCCAGCAGTTCGACAGGGGGAGAGTACATTCAGTACTTC.

J is TRBJ2-5 and V is TRBV6-2 or TRBV6-3; 9 bases agree with TRBD1. The J call could be wrong; TRBJ2-7 is a better fit for the DNA end. The CDR3 consists of 17 residues. Germline V CDR1 and CDR2: MNHEY, SVGEGT. In nucleotides, the CDR3 is TGTGCCAGCAGACGCGGGACAGGGTACAAGCACACTTACGAGCAGTACTTC. Translated: CASRRGTGYKHTYEQYF.

The V and J genes are TRBV29-1 and TRBJ1-2; D unresolved. Trimming stripped 3 bases from V and 4 bases from J, with 12 bases between. The CDR3 spans 13 residues. The germline V gene encodes CDR1 SQVTM and CDR2 ANQGSEA. CDR3: CSVDGGILYGYTF. The CDR3 bases are TGCAGCGTTGATGGCGGGATCCTCTATGGCTACACCTTC.

This clonotype was counted between two and nine times. This chain connects TRBV5-1 to TRBJ1-2; no clear D. The length of the CDR3 is 13 residues. The germline V gene has CDR1 SGHRS and CDR2 YFSETQ. Trimming took off 5 bases at V and 4 bases at J, with 12 bases between the two ends. In DNA, the CDR3 is TGCGCCAGCAGTAATCAGGCTGCCTATGGCTACACCTTC. It is translated as CASSNQAAYGYTF.

On this clonotype: A read error may account for a junction end that differs from germline. The chain carries TRBV5-1 and TRBJ2-3; D may be TRBD2 (6 bases). The CDR3 consists of 15 residues. CDR1 and CDR2 from the germline V gene are SGHRS and YFSETQ. CDR3 bases: TGCGTCAGCAGCTCTGGCGGGGCTAGCACAGATACGCAGTATTTT. Its protein is CVSSSGGASTDTQYF.

At least ten counts were recorded for this clonotype. CDR3 DNA sequence: TGTGCCAGCAGCATGGGACAGGTCGGGGGCTACACCTTC. Its protein product is CASSMGQVGGYTF. The chain couples TRBV7-2 to TRBJ1-2; 8 bases are shared with TRBD1. Trimming at V came to 5 bases and at J to 8 bases, leaving 7 bases not matched to a gene. The CDR3 runs to 13 residues. The V gene's germline CDR1 is SGHTA and CDR2 FQGNSA.

This chain uses TRBV7-2 with TRBJ1-2; 9 bases are a match to TRBD1. The CDR3 totals 14 residues. From germline, CDR1 is SGHTA and CDR2 FQGNSA. V was clipped by 5 bases and J by 7 bases; unmatched bases: 8. CDR3 amino acids: CASSAGQGRGGYTF. CDR3 in DNA: TGTGCCAGCAGCGCGGGACAGGGACGGGGTGGCTACACCTTC.

Here the CDR3 DNA reads TGCAGCGTTGTGCGGACTAGCGGACGCACAGATACGCAGTATTTT. It specifies CSVVRTSGRTDTQYF. The chain uses TRBV29-1 and TRBJ2-3; the match to TRBD2 covers 10 bases. This CDR3 has 15 amino acids. Germline CDR1 reads SQVTM; CDR2 reads ANQGSEA. V was pared by 4 bases and J by 1 base, with 5 bases of the junction left unmatched.

This clonotype has just a few counts. The CDR3 nucleotides are TGCAGTGCTAGCTCCGGTGGGGGAAGGGACACTGAAGCTTTCTTT. It codes for CSASSGGGRDTEAFF. The gene calls are TRBV20-1 and TRBJ1-1; a possible D gene is TRBD1 (5 bases). CDR1 is DFQATT, CDR2 SNEGSKA, per germline (reference sequence). Trimming pared 3 bases from V and 3 bases from J, leaving 17 bases between. This CDR3 has 15 residues.

This clonotype was detected only a few times. The chain joins TRBV6-6 to TRBJ2-5, with D maybe TRBD1 (5 bases). The CDR3 length is 13 residues. In germline, CDR1 is MNHNY, CDR2 SVGAGI (reference sequence). V was clipped by 4 bases and J by 0 bases, with 6 bases between them. The DNA for the CDR3 is TGTGCCAGCAGTTGGGGCTACCAAGAGACCCAGTACTTC. This sequence encodes CASSWGYQETQYF.

This chain joins TRBV20-1 and TRBJ2-7; TRBD1 or TRBD2 may be the D gene (5 bases each). Looked up from germline, CDR1 is DFQATT and CDR2 is SNEGSKA (reference sequence). V was trimmed by 5 bases and J by 0 bases, leaving 14 bases between them. The CDR3 is made up of 14 amino acids. CDR3 amino acids: CSAGPGTSSYEQYF. The CDR3 DNA sequence: TGCAGTGCTGGACCCGGGACCTCCTCCTACGAGCAGTACTTC.